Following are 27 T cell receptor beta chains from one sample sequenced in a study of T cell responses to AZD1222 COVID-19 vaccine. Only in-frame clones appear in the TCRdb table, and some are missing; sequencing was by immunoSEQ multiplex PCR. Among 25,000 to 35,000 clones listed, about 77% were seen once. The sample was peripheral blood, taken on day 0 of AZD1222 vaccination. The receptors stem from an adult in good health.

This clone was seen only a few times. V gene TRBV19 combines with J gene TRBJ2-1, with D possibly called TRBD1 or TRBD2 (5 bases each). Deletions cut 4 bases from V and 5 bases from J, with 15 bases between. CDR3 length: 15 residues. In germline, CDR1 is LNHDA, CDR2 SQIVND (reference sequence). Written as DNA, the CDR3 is TGTGCCAGTAGTACCGGGACGGCCCCTAACAATGAGCAGTTCTTC. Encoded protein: CASSTGTAPNNEQFF.

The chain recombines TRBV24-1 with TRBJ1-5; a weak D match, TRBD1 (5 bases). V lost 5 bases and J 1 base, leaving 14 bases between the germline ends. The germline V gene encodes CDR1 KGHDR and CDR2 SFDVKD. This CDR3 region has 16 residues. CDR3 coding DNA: TGTGCCACCAGTGTCGGAGGGACGATCAGCAATCAGCCCCAGCATTTT. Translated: CATSVGGTISNQPQHF.

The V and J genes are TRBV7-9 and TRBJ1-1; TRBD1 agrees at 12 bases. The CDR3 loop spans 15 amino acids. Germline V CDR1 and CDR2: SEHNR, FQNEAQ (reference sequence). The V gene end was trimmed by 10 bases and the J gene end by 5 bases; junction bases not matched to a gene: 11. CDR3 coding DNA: TGTGCCACCAAAGTCCGGGACAGGGGGCAAACTGAAGCTTTCTTT. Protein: CATKVRDRGQTEAFF.

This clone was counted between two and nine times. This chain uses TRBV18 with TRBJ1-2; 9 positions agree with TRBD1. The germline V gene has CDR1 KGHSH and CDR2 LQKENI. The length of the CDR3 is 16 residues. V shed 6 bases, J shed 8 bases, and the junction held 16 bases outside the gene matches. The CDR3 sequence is CASSRRDRGVLGGYTF. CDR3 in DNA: TGTGCCAGCTCGCGACGCGACAGGGGGGTCCTGGGAGGCTACACCTTC.

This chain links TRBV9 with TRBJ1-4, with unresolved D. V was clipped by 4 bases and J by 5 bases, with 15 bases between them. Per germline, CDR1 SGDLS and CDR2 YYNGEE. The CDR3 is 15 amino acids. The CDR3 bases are TGTGCCAGCAGCTTCTCACTTGCCCGGAATGAAAAACTGTTTTTT. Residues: CASSFSLARNEKLFF.

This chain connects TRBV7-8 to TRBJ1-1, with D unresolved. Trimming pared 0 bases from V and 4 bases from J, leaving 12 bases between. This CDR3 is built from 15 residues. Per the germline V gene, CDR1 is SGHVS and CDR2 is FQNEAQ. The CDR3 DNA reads TGTGCCAGCAGCTTAGCGGGCGGCAAAGCCACTGAAGCTTTCTTT. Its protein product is CASSLAGGKATEAFF.

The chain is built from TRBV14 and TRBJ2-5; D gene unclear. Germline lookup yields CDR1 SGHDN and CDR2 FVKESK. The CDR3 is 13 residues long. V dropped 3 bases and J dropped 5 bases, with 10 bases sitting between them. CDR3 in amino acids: CASSQQLRETQYF. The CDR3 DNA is TGTGCCAGCAGCCAGCAGCTTAGGGAGACCCAGTACTTC.

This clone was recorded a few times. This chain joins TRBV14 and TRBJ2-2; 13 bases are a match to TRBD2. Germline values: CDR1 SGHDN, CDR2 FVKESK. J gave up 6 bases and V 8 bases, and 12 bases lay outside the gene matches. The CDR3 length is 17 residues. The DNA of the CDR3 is TGTGCCAGCCTACCCTTGATACTAGCGGGAGGGCCCGGGGAGCTGTTTTTT. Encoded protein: CASLPLILAGGPGELFF.

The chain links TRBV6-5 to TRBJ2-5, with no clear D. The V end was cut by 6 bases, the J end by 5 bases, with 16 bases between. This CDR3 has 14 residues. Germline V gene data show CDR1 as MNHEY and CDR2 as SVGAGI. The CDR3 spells CASRPPYSAETQYF. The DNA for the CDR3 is TGTGCCAGCAGGCCCCCTTACAGCGCTGAGACCCAGTACTTC.

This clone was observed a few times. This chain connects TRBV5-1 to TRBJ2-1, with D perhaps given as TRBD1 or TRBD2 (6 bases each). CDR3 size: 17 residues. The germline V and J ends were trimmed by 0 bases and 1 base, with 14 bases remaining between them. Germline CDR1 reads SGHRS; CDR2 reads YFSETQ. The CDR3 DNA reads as TGCGCCAGCAGCTTGGCCACGGGGGCTATATCCTACAATGAGCAGTTCTTC. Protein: CASSLATGAISYNEQFF.

CDR3 protein: CASSYSPGNYGYTF. As DNA, the CDR3 is TGTGCCAGCAGTTACTCGCCAGGCAACTATGGCTACACCTTC. This chain connects TRBV6-5 to TRBJ1-2; D is unresolved. There are 14 residues in the CDR3. CDR1 is MNHEY and CDR2 is SVGAGI in the germline V gene. Trimming removed 0 bases at V and 2 bases at J, with 7 bases between.

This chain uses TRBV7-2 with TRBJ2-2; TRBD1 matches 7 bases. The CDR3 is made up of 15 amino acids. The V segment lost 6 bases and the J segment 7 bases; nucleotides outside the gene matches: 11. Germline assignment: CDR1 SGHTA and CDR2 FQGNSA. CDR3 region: CASRGQAASIGELFF. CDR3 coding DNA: TGTGCCAGCAGAGGACAGGCGGCTTCTATCGGGGAGCTGTTTTTT.

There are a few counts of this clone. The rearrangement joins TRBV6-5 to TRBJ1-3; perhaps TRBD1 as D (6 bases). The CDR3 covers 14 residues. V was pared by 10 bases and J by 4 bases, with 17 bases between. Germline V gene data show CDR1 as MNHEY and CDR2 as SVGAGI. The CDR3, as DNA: TGTGCCACCCATACAGGGCTAAGAGGAAACACCATATATTTT. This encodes CATHTGLRGNTIYF.

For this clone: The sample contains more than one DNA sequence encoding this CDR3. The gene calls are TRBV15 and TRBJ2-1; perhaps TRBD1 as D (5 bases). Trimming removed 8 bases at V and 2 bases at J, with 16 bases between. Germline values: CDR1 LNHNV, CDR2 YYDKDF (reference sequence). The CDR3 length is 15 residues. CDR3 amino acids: CATQSNQGTYNEQFF. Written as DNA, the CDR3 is TGTGCCACCCAAAGCAACCAGGGTACCTACAATGAGCAGTTCTTC.

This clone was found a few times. The CDR3 loop reads CASRLQGTNEKLFF. CDR3 DNA sequence: TGTGCCAGCAGGCTACAGGGGACTAATGAAAAACTGTTTTTT. This chain uses TRBV27 with TRBJ1-4, with 7 bases aligning to TRBD1. The junction had 3 bases not matched to a gene; V was cut back by 6 bases and J by 2 bases. The CDR3 length is 14 residues. Germline V gene lookup returns CDR1 MNHEY and CDR2 SMNVEV (reference sequence).

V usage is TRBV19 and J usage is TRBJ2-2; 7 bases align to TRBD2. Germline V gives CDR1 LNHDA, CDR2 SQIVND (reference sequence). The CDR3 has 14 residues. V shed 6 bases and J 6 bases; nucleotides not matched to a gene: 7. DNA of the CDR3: TGTGCCAGTAGGCTGACGGGGGGACCCGGGGAGCTGTTTTTT. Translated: CASRLTGGPGELFF.

The CDR3 protein is CASSPNVGGNTEAFF. The CDR3 region has the DNA TGTGCCAGCAGCCCGAACGTGGGAGGAAACACTGAAGCTTTCTTT. The chain links TRBV5-6 to TRBJ1-1; D call uncertain. The germline gives CDR1 SGHDT, CDR2 YYEEEE. The V gene lost 4 bases and the J gene lost 2 bases, with 15 bases spanning the gap. CDR3 size: 15 residues. The full variable domain, its missing parts supplied by reference TRBV5-6 and TRBJ1-1, is DAGVTQSPTHLIKTRGQQVTLRCSPKSGHDTVSWYQQALGQGPQFIFQYYEEEERQRGNFPDRFSGHQFPNYSSELNVNALLLGDSALYLCASSPNVGGNTEAFFGQGTRLTVV.

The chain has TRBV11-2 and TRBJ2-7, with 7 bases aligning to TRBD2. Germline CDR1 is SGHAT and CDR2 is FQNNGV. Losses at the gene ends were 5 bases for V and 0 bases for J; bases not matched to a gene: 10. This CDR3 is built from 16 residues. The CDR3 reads CASSPFRGRGSYEQYF. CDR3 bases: TGTGCCAGCAGCCCCTTTCGGGGGAGGGGCTCCTACGAGCAGTACTTC.

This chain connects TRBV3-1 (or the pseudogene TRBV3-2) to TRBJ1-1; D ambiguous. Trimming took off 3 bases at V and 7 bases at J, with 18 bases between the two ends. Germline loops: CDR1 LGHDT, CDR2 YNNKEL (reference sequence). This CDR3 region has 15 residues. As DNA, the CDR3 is TGTGCCAGCAGCCATTCTAGTTCCCTTGAATTTGAAGCTTTCTTT. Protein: CASSHSSSLEFEAFF.

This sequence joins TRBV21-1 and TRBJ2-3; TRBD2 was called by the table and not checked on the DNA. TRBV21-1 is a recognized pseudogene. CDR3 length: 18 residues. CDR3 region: CASSKWVGGRLCTDTQYF. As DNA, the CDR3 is TGTGCCAGCAGCAAATGGGTTGGCGGGAGGCTATGCACAGATACGCAGTATTTT.

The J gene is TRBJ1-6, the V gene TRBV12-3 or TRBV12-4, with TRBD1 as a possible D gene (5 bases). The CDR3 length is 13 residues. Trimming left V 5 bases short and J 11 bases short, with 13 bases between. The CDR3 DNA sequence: TGTGCCAGCAGTCCGAGGGGCCTGGCACCCCTCCACTTT. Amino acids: CASSPRGLAPLHF.

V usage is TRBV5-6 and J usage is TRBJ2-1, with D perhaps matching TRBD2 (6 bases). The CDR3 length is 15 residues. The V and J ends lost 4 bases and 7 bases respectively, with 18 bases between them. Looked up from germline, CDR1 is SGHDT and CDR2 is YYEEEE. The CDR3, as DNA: TGTGCCAGCAGCCAGAAGGGCGGGACTCGAAATGAGCAGTTCTTC. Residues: CASSQKGGTRNEQFF.

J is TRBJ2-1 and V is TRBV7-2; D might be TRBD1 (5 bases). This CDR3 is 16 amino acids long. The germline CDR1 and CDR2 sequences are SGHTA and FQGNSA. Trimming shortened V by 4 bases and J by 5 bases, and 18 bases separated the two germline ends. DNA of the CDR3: TGTGCCAGCAGCTACTTGGGGCTAGTTTTCGACAATGAGCAGTTCTTC. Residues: CASSYLGLVFDNEQFF.

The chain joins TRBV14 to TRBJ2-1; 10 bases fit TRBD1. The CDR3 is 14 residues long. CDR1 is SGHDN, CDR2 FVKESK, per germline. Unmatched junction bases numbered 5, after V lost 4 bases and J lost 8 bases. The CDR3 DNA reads TGTGCCAGCAGCCTCTCGACAGGGGGCGATGAGCAGTTCTTC. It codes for CASSLSTGGDEQFF.

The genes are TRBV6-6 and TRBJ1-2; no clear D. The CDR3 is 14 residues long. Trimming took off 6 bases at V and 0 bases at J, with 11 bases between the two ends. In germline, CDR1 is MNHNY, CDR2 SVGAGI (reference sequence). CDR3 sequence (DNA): TGTGCCAGCAGCCTCCCGGGAGCTAACTATGGCTACACCTTC. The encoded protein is CASSLPGANYGYTF.

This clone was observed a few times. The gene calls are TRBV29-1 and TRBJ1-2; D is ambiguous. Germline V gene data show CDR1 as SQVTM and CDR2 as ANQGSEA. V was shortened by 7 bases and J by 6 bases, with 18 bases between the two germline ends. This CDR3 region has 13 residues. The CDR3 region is CSAGDSVADGYTF. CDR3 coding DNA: TGCAGCGCTGGAGACTCGGTTGCGGATGGCTACACCTTC.

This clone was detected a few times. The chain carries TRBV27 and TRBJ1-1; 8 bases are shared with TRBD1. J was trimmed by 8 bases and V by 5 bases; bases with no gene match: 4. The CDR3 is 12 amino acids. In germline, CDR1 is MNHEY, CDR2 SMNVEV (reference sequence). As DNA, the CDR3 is TGTGCCAGCAGTCTCACAGGGGGAGAAGCTTTCTTT. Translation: CASSLTGGEAFF.